This T cell receptor (beta chain) was sequenced in a study of blood T cell repertoires in COVID-19. This clone showed up just a few times. Germline CDR1 SEHNR, CDR2 FQNEAQ (reference sequence). The V gene end was trimmed by 6 bases and the J gene end by 3 bases; junction bases not matched to a gene: 13. The CDR3 is 16 amino acids. Sequencing was performed with immunoSEQ multiplex PCR; in TCRdb, only in-frame clones are kept and a portion is missing. The table lists 200,000 to 250,000 clones, about 85% of them singletons. The source of this sequence is a woman aged 55-70 years who had recovered from COVID-19. The chain has TRBV7-9 and TRBJ1-2; 7 bases map to TRBD1. The material sequenced was peripheral blood. The CDR3 here is CASSRRETGIYYGYTF. The CDR3 nucleotides read TGTGCCAGCAGTCGGCGAGAGACAGGGATTTACTATGGCTACACCTTC.